Shown below are 4 T cell receptor beta chains from a single sample sequenced in a study of cytomegalovirus exposure and HLA in healthy donors (dated by TCRdb to the late 2010s). Library preparation used the immunoSEQ multiplex PCR assay. A mixture of 60 forward primers for TCR Vbeta segments and 13 reverse primers for TCR Jbeta segments was used in the multiplex PCR. TCRdb took over this immuneACCESS table, retaining in-frame rearrangements with V and J assigned. Such tables are incomplete; in checked studies, under half of the missing clones stem from an unresolved V gene, and the remainder is unexplained. The sample includes more than 50,000 clones, with less than 75% observed a single time. The ten most abundant clones make up roughly 23% of the sample. Sequenced input: PBMCs. These receptors originate from a man aged 50 or older in good health and CMV-seropositive.

The gene calls are TRBV18 and TRBJ2-5; 12 bases line up with TRBD1. There are 15 residues in the CDR3. The J segment lost 5 bases and the V segment lost 6 bases, leaving 7 bases of the junction unmatched. Germline lookup yields CDR1 KGHSH and CDR2 LQKENI. DNA of the CDR3: TGTGCCAGCTCCCCGGGACAGGGGGCGAGTGAGACCCAGTACTTC. Amino acid sequence: CASSPGQGASETQYF.

The chain links TRBV2 to TRBJ2-5; 9 bases match TRBD1. Trimming at V came to 7 bases and at J to 4 bases, leaving 7 bases not matched to a gene. The CDR3 consists of 14 residues. CDR1 is SNHLY, CDR2 FYNNEI, per germline. The CDR3 coding sequence is TGTGCCAGCAAGGGGACAGGGCCCGGAGAGACCCAGTACTTC. It encodes CASKGTGPGETQYF.

The V call is TRBV7-6, the J call TRBJ2-2, with D possibly matching TRBD1 (6 bases). The germline V gene encodes CDR1 SGHVS and CDR2 FNYEAQ. The ends were cut back, 7 bases at V and 4 bases at J, with 19 bases in the middle. The CDR3 contains 16 residues. CDR3 nucleotides: TGTGCCAGCAAAAAGGGAACAGGGCATAGCACCGGGGAGCTGTTTTTT. Translated, it gives CASKKGTGHSTGELFF.

The chain couples TRBV28 to TRBJ1-2; no clear D gene. Between the trimmed V and J ends, which lost 8 bases and 5 bases, there was a span of 12 bases. The germline V gene has CDR1 MDHEN and CDR2 SYDVKM. The CDR3 is 12 amino acids. CDR3 in amino acids: CASGRLPYGYTF. The CDR3 region has the DNA TGTGCCAGCGGGAGATTGCCTTATGGCTACACCTTC.